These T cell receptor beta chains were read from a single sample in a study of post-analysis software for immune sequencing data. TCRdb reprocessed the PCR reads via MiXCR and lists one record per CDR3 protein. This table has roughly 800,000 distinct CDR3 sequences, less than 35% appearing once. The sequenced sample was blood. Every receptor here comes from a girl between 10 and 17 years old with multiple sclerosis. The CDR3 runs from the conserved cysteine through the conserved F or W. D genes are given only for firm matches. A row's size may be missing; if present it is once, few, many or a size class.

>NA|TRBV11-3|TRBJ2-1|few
CASSLSALSYNEQFF
TGTGCCAGCAGCTTATCCGCTTTGTCCTACAATGAGCAGTTCTTC
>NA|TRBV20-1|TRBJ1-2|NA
CSARRLQEDTF
TGCAGTGCTAGGCGGCTTCAAGAAGACACCTTC
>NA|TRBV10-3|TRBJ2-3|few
CAIGREVAEGADTQYF
TGTGCCATCGGAAGAGAAGTAGCGGAGGGGGCAGATACGCAGTATTTT
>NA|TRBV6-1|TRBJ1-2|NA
CASSKKKGDGYTF
TGTGCCAGCAGTAAAAAGAAGGGGGATGGCTACACCTTC
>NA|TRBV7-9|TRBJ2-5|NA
CASSLGEGETQYF
TGTGCCAGCAGCTTAGGCGAGGGCGAGACCCAGTACTTC
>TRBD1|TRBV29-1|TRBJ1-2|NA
CSVAHRQGAHYGYTF
TGCAGCGTAGCCCATCGGCAGGGGGCACACTATGGCTACACCTTC
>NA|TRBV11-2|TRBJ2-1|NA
CASSLWSSEGNEQFF
TGTGCCAGCAGCTTATGGTCTAGCGAGGGCAATGAGCAGTTCTTC
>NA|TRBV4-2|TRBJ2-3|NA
CASSHALTSGVEDTQYF
TGTGCCAGCAGCCATGCCCTGACTAGTGGGGTGGAGGATACGCAGTATTTT
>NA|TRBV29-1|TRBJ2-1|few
CSEFQRNYNEQFF
TGCAGCGAATTCCAGCGGAACTACAATGAGCAGTTCTTC
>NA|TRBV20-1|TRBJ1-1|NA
CSALGSMNTEAFF
TGCAGTGCCCTGGGATCCATGAACACTGAAGCTTTCTTT
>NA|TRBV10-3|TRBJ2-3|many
CAISESRADTQYF
TGTGCCATCAGTGAGTCGAGGGCAGATACGCAGTATTTT
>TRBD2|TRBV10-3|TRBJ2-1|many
CAISEIAGGGNEQFF
TGTGCCATCAGTGAGATTGCGGGAGGGGGCAATGAGCAGTTCTTC
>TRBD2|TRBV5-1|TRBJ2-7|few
CASSPLRRLARSTYEQYF
TGCGCCAGCAGCCCCTTACGCCGACTAGCGCGCTCTACCTACGAGCAGTACTTC
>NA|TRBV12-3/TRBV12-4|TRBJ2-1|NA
CASSLLGRASSSYNEQFF
TGTGCCAGCAGTTTACTCGGCAGGGCATCGAGCTCCTACAATGAGCAGTTCTTC
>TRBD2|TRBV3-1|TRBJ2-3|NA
CASSQTASGGTDTQYF
TGTGCCAGCAGCCAAACGGCTAGCGGGGGCACAGATACGCAGTATTTT
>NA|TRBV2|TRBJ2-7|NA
CASSDAEPYEQYF
TGTGCCAGCAGTGACGCAGAACCCTACGAGCAGTACTTC
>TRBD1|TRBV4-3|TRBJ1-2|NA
CASSQDTEGASGYTF
TGCGCCAGCAGCCAAGATACTGAGGGGGCGAGCGGCTACACCTTC
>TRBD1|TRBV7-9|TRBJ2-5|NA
CASSPTWDSDAGTQYF
TGTGCCAGCAGCCCTACTTGGGACAGCGACGCGGGGACCCAGTACTTC